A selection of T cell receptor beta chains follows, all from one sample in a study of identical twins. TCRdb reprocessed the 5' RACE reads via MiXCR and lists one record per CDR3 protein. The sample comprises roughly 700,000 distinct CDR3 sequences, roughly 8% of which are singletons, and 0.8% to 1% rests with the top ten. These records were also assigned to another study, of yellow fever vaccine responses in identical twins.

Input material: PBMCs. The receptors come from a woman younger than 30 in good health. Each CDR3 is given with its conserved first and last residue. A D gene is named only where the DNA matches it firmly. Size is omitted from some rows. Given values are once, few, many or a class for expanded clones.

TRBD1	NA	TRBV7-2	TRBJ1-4	CASSPTPGQLNEKLFF
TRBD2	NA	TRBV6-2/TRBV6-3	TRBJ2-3	CASLFGTSGGTADTQYF
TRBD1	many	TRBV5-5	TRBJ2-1	CASSPTGGDGINEQFF
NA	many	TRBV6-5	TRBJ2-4	CASSYSWGLRDIQYF
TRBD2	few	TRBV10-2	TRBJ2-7	CASSETAGDEQYF
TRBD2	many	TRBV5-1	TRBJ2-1	CASSKTSGRVIEQFF
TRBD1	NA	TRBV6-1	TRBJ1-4	CASRFRGTNEKLFF
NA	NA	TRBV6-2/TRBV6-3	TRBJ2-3	CASSSGSTATQYF
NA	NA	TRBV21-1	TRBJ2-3	CASSKRGGVAGVRADTQYF
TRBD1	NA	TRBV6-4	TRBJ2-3	CASSDSGQGFPDTQYF
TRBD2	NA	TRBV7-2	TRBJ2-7	CASSYTSGGDGEQYF
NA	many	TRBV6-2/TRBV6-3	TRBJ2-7	CASSYSILAYTYEQYF
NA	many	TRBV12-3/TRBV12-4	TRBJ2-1	CRPGVNEQFF
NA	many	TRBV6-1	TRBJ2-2	CASYQRGNANTGELFF